The 5 T cell receptor beta chains listed next were all sequenced from one sample in a study of regulatory T cells in long-lasting Graves disease. TCR beta libraries were built with iRepertoire HTBI primers and Arm-PCR of CDR3 regions. TCRdb passed the multiplex PCR reads through MiXCR, listing each CDR3 protein once. The data contain more than 650,000 distinct CDR3 sequences, 30% of them seen just once; the ten biggest clones take up under 50%. Sample time point: persistent/refractory GD, antithyroid drugs over 5 years with positive TRAb. The TCR library was prepared using RNA isolated from PBMCs. Sequenced material: peripheral blood mononuclear cells (PBMCs), taken when the disease was refractory, from a patient treated with antithyroid drugs. Receptor source: a female donor with Graves disease.

This clonotype was seen a few times. The rearrangement links TRBV10-3 to TRBJ2-7; 13 bases are shared with TRBD2. The germline gives CDR1 ENHRY, CDR2 SYGVKD. Unmatched junction bases numbered 4, after V lost 6 bases and J lost 5 bases. This CDR3 has 14 amino acids. The CDR3 loop is CAIRPGTSGNEQYF. Here the CDR3 DNA reads TGTGCCATCAGGCCCGGGACTAGCGGGAACGAGCAGTACTTC.

The chain joins TRBV29-1 to TRBJ2-4, with TRBD1 identical over 7 bases. Germline lookup yields CDR1 SQVTM and CDR2 ANQGSEA. The CDR3 spans 22 residues. V lost 0 bases, J lost 1 base, and 24 bases stayed unmatched. Here the CDR3 reads CSVEDVGDDRERKGSAKNIQYF. The CDR3 DNA follows: TGCAGCGTTGAAGATGTGGGGGATGACAGGGAGAGAAAAGGCTCGGCCAAAAACATTCAGTACTTC.

This clonotype has at least ten counts. The genes are TRBV7-2 and TRBJ1-2; TRBD1 matches 7 bases. J lost 10 bases, V lost 6 bases, and 8 bases had no gene match. The CDR3 runs 12 residues. From germline, CDR1 is SGHTA and CDR2 FQGNSA. The CDR3: CASSPRTGDYTF. In DNA form, the CDR3 reads TGTGCCAGCAGTCCCCGGACAGGAGACTACACCTTC.

This chain joins TRBV6-1 and TRBJ2-5, with TRBD2 identical over 11 bases. Germline V lookup: CDR1 MNHNS, CDR2 SASEGT. Trimming at V came to 8 bases and at J to 5 bases, leaving 7 bases not matched to a gene. The CDR3 is 14 amino acids. The CDR3 spells CASGPSGRMETQYF. As DNA, the CDR3 is TGTGCCAGCGGACCTAGCGGGAGGATGGAGACCCAGTACTTC.

V is TRBV11-2 and J is TRBJ2-7; a weak D match, TRBD2 (5 bases). Germline V gene data show CDR1 as SGHAT and CDR2 as FQNNGV. V dropped 5 bases and J dropped 10 bases, with 15 bases sitting between them. This CDR3 comprises 12 residues. CDR3 protein: CASSPTREVQYF. The CDR3 DNA reads as TGTGCCAGCAGCCCCACTAGGGAAGTACAGTACTTC.